A single sample gave rise to the 10 T cell receptor beta chains below, sequenced in a study of blood T cell repertoires in COVID-19. The protocol was immunoSEQ multiplex PCR, while the TCRdb copy is restricted to in-frame clones and leaves out a portion. The data contain tens of thousands of clones, 86% of them singletons. The sample was peripheral blood. Receptors were obtained from a woman of 80 years or more with acute or convalescent COVID-19.

This clone was recorded only once. The chain recombines TRBV3-1 (or the pseudogene TRBV3-2) with TRBJ1-1; the D gene is possibly TRBD1 (5 bases). The germline gives CDR1 LGHDT, CDR2 YNNKEL (reference sequence). Trimming stripped 1 base from V and 4 bases from J, with 10 bases between. This CDR3 is 14 amino acids long. CDR3 protein: CASSQAGASTEAFF. The DNA for the CDR3 is TGTGCCAGCAGCCAAGCTGGGGCAAGCACTGAAGCTTTCTTT.

The chain links TRBV4-1 to TRBJ2-1; 16 nucleotides match TRBD2. The germline V gene encodes CDR1 MGHRA and CDR2 YSYEKL. CDR3 size: 15 residues. Unmatched junction bases numbered 3, after V lost 4 bases and J lost 9 bases. In nucleotides, the CDR3 is TGCGCCAGCAGCCGTGGGACTAGCGGGGGGGTTGAGCAGTTCTTC. Protein sequence: CASSRGTSGGVEQFF.

The chain has TRBV19 and TRBJ2-3; 10 nucleotides line up with TRBD2. The CDR3 extends over 16 amino acids. Germline V lookup: CDR1 LNHDA, CDR2 SQIVND (reference sequence). V lost 4 bases and J lost 3; bases outside the gene matches: 7. The DNA of the CDR3 is TGTGCCAGTAGTACCTCAAGCGGGGGGGGAACAGATACGCAGTATTTT. Its protein product is CASSTSSGGGTDTQYF.

V usage is TRBV4-1 and J usage is TRBJ1-2; 9 bases are shared with TRBD1. The CDR3 has 17 amino acids. Losses at the gene ends were 4 bases for V and 3 bases for J; bases not matched to a gene: 12. CDR1 MGHRA and CDR2 YSYEKL come from the germline V gene. As DNA, the CDR3 is TGCGCCAGCAGCCGAGAACAGGGGGCGCCTAAAGACTATGGCTACACCTTC. This codes for CASSREQGAPKDYGYTF.

V usage is TRBV2 and J usage is TRBJ2-2; tentative D call: TRBD1 (5 bases). The CDR3 is 14 amino acids. Germline loops: CDR1 SNHLY, CDR2 FYNNEI. Between the trimmed V and J ends, which lost 6 bases and 6 bases, there was a span of 14 bases. As DNA, the CDR3 is TGTGCCAGCAGCGGATCGAAAGGGGCCGGGGAGCTGTTTTTT. Protein sequence: CASSGSKGAGELFF.

CDR3 residues: CASSLMSGVETQYF. CDR3 in DNA: TGTGCCAGCAGCTTAATGAGCGGGGTGGAGACCCAGTACTTC. The chain carries TRBV7-9 and TRBJ2-5; TRBD2 agrees at 7 bases. This CDR3 region has 14 residues. Germline V gives CDR1 SEHNR, CDR2 FQNEAQ (reference sequence). V gave up 2 bases and J gave up 5 bases; unmatched junction bases: 5.

The table lists this clone with a count of one. This chain links TRBV5-6 with TRBJ1-6; TRBD1 might be the D (5 bases). V gave up 2 bases and J gave up 0 bases, with 6 bases separating them. The CDR3 runs to 15 residues. Germline-derived CDR1 and CDR2 are SGHDT and YYEEEE. This CDR3 reads CASSLDSSYNSPLHF. CDR3 sequence (DNA): TGTGCCAGCAGCTTAGACAGCTCCTATAATTCACCCCTCCACTTT. The full variable domain, rest sourced from reference TRBV5-6 and TRBJ1-6, is DAGVTQSPTHLIKTRGQQVTLRCSPKSGHDTVSWYQQALGQGPQFIFQYYEEEERQRGNFPDRFSGHQFPNYSSELNVNALLLGDSALYLCASSLDSSYNSPLHFGNGTRLTVT.

This clone was seen only once. The chain links TRBV6-5 to TRBJ2-7, with TRBD1 identical over 10 bases. J gave up 5 bases and V 2 bases, and 9 bases lay outside the gene matches. The CDR3 runs 16 residues. Germline V lookup: CDR1 MNHEY, CDR2 SVGAGI. DNA for the CDR3: TGTGCCAGCAGTTACCCCACCGGGACAGGGGTGGACGAGCAGTACTTC. Its protein is CASSYPTGTGVDEQYF.

The chain employs TRBV19 and TRBJ2-7; TRBD1 is a possible D gene (5 bases). The V and J ends lost 4 bases and 0 bases respectively, with 13 bases between them. The germline V gene has CDR1 LNHDA and CDR2 SQIVND (reference sequence). This CDR3 region has 15 residues. CDR3 nucleotides: TGTGCCAGTAGTAGGGCAGGGCAGAACTCCTACGAGCAGTACTTC. Translated, it gives CASSRAGQNSYEQYF. The full variable domain, completed using reference TRBV19 and TRBJ2-7, is DGGITQSPKYLFRKEGQNVTLSCEQNLNHDAMYWYRQDPGQGLRLIYYSQIVNDFQKGDIAEGYSVSREKKESFPLTVTSAQKNPTAFYLCASSRAGQNSYEQYFGPGTRLTVT.

The V and J genes are TRBV5-1 and TRBJ2-7; 10 bases align to TRBD1. The CDR3 runs to 15 residues. Unmatched junction bases numbered 2, after V lost 0 bases and J lost 2 bases. The V gene's germline CDR1 is SGHRS and CDR2 YFSETQ. DNA of the CDR3: TGCGCCAGCAGCTTGGGTGGACAGGGGGCCTACGAGCAGTACTTC. Encoded protein: CASSLGGQGAYEQYF.